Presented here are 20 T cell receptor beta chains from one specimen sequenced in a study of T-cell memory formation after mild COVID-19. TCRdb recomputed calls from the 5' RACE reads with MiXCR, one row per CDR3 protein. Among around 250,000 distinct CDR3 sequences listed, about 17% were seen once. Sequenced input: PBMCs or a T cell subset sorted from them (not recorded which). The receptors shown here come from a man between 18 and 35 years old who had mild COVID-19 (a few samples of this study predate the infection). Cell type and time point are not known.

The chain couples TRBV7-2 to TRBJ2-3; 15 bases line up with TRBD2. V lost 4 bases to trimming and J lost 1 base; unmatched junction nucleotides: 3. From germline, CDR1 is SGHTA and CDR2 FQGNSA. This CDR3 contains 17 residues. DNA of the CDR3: TGTGCCAGCAGCTCCCGGACTAGCGGGGGGGGCACAGATACGCAGTATTTT. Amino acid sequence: CASSSRTSGGGTDTQYF.

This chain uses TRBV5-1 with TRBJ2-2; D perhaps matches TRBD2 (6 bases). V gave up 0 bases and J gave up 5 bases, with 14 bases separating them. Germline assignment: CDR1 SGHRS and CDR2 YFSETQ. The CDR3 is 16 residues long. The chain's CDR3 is CASSLDGGGVTGELFF. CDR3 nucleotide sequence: TGCGCCAGCAGCTTGGATGGTGGCGGGGTAACCGGGGAGCTGTTTTTT. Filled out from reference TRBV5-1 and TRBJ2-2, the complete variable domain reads KAGVTQTPRYLIKTRGQQVTLSCSPISGHRSVSWYQQTPGQGLQFLFEYFSETQRNKGNFPGRFSGRQFSNSRSEMNVSTLELGDSALYLCASSLDGGGVTGELFFGEGSRLTVL.

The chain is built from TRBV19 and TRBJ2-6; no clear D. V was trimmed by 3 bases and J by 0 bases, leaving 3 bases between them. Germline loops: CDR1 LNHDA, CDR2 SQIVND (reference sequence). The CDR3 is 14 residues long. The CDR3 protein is CASSISSGANVLTF. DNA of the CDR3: TGTGCCAGTAGTATTTCCTCTGGGGCCAACGTCCTGACTTTC.

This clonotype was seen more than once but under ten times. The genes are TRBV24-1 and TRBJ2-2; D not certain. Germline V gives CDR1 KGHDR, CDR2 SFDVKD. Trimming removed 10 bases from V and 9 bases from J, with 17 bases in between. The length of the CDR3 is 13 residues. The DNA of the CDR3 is TGTGCCACGAGCCGTCCAAGCGCCCGGGAGCTGTTTTTT. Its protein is CATSRPSARELFF.

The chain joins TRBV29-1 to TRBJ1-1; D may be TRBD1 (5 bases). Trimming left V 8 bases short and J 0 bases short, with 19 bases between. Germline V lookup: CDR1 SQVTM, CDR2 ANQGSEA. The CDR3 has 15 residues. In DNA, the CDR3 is TGCAGCACGAGGGCTGGATGGGGGATGAACACTGAAGCTTTCTTT. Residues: CSTRAGWGMNTEAFF.

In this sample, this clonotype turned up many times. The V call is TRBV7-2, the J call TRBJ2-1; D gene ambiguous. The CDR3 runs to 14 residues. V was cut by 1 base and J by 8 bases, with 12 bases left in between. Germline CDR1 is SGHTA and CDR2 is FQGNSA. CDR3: CASSLVGGDDEQFF. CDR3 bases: TGTGCCAGCAGCTTAGTGGGCGGTGACGATGAGCAGTTCTTC.

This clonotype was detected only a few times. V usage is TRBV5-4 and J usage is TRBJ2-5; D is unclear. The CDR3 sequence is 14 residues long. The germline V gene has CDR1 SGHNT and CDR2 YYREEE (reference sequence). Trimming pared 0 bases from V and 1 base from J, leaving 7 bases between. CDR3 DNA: TGTGCCAGCAGCTTGGGTCGGGTCCAAGAGACCCAGTACTTC. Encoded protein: CASSLGRVQETQYF.

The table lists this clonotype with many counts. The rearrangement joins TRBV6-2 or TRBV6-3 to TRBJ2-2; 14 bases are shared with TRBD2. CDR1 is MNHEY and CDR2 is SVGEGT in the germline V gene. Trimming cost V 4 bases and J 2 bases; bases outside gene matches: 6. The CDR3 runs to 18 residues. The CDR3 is CASSSLTSGGENTGELFF. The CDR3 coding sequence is TGTGCCAGCAGTTCCTTGACTAGCGGGGGGGAAAACACCGGGGAGCTGTTTTTT.

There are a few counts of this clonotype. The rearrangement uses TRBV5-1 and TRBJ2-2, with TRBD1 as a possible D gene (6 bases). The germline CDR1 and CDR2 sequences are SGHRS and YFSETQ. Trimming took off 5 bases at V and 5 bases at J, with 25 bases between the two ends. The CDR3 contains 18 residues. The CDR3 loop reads CASSEEGGWTIATGELFF. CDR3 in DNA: TGCGCCAGCAGTGAAGAAGGGGGTTGGACCATTGCAACCGGGGAGCTGTTTTTT. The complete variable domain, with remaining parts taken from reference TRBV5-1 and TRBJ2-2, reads KAGVTQTPRYLIKTRGQQVTLSCSPISGHRSVSWYQQTPGQGLQFLFEYFSETQRNKGNFPGRFSGRQFSNSRSEMNVSTLELGDSALYLCASSEEGGWTIATGELFFGEGSRLTVL.

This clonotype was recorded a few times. The CDR3 DNA reads TGTGCCAGCAGTTTTCGGCGGGCTACCGGGGAGACCCAGTACTTC. The encoded protein is CASSFRRATGETQYF. The V gene is TRBV12-3 or TRBV12-4, the J gene TRBJ2-5; a possible D gene is TRBD2 (5 bases). Trimming cost V 3 bases and J 5 bases, with 16 bases left between them. This CDR3 region has 15 residues.

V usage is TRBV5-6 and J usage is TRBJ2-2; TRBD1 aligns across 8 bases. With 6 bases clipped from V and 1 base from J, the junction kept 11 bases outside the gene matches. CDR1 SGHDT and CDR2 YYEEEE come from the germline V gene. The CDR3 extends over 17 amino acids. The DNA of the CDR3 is TGTGCCAGCACGGCACTACCAGGGACAGGGAACACCGGGGAGCTGTTTTTT. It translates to CASTALPGTGNTGELFF.

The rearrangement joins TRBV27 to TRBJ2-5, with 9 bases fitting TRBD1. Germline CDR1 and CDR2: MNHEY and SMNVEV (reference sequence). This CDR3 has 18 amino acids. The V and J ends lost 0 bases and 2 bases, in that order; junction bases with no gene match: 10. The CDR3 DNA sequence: TGTGCCAGCAGTTTATCGGCGGGGTGGGGACAGGGTCAAGAGACCCAGTACTTC. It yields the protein CASSLSAGWGQGQETQYF.

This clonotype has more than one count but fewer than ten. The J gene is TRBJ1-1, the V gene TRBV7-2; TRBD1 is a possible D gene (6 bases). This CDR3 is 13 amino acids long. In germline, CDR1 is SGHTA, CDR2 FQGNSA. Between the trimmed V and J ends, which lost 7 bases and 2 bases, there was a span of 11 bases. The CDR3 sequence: CASNGQLNTEAFF. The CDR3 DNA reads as TGTGCCAGCAACGGACAGCTAAACACTGAAGCTTTCTTT.

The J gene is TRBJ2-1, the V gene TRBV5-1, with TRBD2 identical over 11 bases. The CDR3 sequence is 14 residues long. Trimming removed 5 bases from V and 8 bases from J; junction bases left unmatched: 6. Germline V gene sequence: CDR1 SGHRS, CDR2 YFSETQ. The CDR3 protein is CASRVGLAGDEQFF. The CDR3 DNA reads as TGCGCCAGCAGGGTAGGACTAGCGGGTGATGAGCAGTTCTTC.

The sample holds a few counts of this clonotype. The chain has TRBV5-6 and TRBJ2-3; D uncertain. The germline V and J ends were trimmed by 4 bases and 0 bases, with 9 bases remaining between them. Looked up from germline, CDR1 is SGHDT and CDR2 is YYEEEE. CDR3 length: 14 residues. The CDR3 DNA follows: TGTGCCAGCAGCCAACTGGGGAGCACAGATACGCAGTATTTT. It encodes CASSQLGSTDTQYF.

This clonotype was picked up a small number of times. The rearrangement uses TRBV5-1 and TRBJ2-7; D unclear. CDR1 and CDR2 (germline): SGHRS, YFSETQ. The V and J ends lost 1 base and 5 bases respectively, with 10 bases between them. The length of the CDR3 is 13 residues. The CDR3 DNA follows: TGCGCCAGCAGCTTGCCCGGGCGAAACGAGCAGTACTTC. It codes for CASSLPGRNEQYF.

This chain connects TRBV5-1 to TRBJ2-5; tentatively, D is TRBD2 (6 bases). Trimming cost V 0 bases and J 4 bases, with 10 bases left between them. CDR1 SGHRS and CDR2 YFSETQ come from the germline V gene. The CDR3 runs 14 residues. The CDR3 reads CASSLDLGGETQYF. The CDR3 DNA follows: TGCGCCAGCAGCTTGGACTTGGGGGGAGAGACCCAGTACTTC.

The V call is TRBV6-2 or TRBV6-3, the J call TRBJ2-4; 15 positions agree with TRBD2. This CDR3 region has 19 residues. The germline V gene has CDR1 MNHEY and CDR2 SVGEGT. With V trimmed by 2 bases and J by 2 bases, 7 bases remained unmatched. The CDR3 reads CASSYARTSGGAPKNIQYF. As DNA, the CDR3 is TGTGCCAGCAGTTACGCCAGGACTAGCGGGGGGGCTCCCAAAAACATTCAGTACTTC.

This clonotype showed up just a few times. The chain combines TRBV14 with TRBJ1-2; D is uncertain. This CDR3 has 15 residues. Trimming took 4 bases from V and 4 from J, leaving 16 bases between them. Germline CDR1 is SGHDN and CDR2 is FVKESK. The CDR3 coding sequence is TGTGCCAGCAGCCTATCAGGTGCCGAGACCTATGGCTACACCTTC. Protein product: CASSLSGAETYGYTF. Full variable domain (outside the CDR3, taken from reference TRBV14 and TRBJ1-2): EAGVTQFPSHSVIEKGQTVTLRCDPISGHDNLYWYRRVMGKEIKFLLHFVKESKQDESGMPNNRFLAERTGGTYSTLKVQPAELEDSGVYFCASSLSGAETYGYTFGSGTRLTVV.

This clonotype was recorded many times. The CDR3 is CASSVGQGLLQYF. The CDR3 coding sequence is TGTGCCAGCAGTGTGGGACAGGGGTTACTGCAGTATTTT. The chain combines TRBV25-1 with TRBJ2-3, with TRBD1 matching 10 bases. The J segment lost 11 bases and the V segment lost 4 bases, leaving 6 bases of the junction unmatched. Germline lookup yields CDR1 MGHDK and CDR2 SYGVNS. This CDR3 has 13 residues. Variable domain in full (rest from reference TRBV25-1 and TRBJ2-3): EADIYQTPRYLVIGTGKKITLECSQTMGHDKMYWYQQDPGMELHLIHYSYGVNSTEKGDLSSESTVSRIRTEHFPLTLESARPSHTSQYLCASSVGQGLLQYFGPGTRLTVL.